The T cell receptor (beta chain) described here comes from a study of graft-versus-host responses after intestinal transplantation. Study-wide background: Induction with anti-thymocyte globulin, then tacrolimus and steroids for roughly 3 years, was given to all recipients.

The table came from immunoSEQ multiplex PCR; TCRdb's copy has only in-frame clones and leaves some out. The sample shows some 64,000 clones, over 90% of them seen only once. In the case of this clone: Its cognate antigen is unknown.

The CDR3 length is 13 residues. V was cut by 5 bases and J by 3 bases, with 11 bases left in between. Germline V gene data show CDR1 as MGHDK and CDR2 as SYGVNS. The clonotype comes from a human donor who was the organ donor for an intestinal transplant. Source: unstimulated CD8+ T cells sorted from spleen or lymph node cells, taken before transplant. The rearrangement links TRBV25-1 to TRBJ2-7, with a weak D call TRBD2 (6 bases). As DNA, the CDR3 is TGTGCCAGCAGTCCCGGGGAGGACTACGAGCAGTACTTC. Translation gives CASSPGEDYEQYF.